Listed below are T cell receptor beta chains from one sample, sequenced in a study of T cell changes during pregnancy in multiple sclerosis. Here immunoSEQ multiplex PCR was the method, and the copy in TCRdb shows in-frame clones only, minus some. The sample consists of tens of thousands of clones, about 92% of them appearing once. The source was peripheral blood, collected in the second trimester of pregnancy. The receptors shown here come from a female donor with multiple sclerosis, enrolled in a pregnancy study. The CDR3 runs from the conserved cysteine through the conserved F or W.

v_call	j_call	cdr3_length	cdr3_aa
TRBV7-9	TRBJ1-6	14	CASSRGDSNSPLHF
TRBV6-5	TRBJ1-4	14	CASSYGEFNEKLFF
TRBV6-5	TRBJ1-1	14	CASSSHQGPPEAFF
TRBV13	TRBJ1-1	12	CASSLGETEAFF
TRBV13	TRBJ2-4	13	CASSSPDRNIQYF
TRBV5-1	TRBJ1-1	17	CASSASGGGNPFTEAFF
TRBV5-1	TRBJ2-1	13	CASSLNRNNEQFF
TRBV11-2	TRBJ2-1	15	CASSSLTSGLNEQFF
TRBV5-6	TRBJ1-4	15	CASSPYSHTNEKLFF
TRBV11-1	TRBJ1-5	13	CASSPGGNQPQHF
TRBV28	TRBJ1-1	12	CATSRVRAEAFF
TRBV27	TRBJ1-5	15	CASARWQGSNQPQHF
TRBV7-8	TRBJ2-7	15	CASSLGGGIPYEQYF
TRBV27	TRBJ1-6	13	CASKEEINSPLHF
TRBV7-2	TRBJ2-1	11	CASSFGLEQFF
TRBV4-2	TRBJ1-3	17	CASSQVAGGSSGNTIYF
TRBV2	TRBJ2-7	14	CASISGPSSYEQYF
TRBV28	TRBJ2-7	16	CASSSPSGTGTYEQYF
TRBV2	TRBJ1-1	14	CASSLGQGNTEAFF
TRBV6-6	TRBJ1-6	14	CASSSPGVSSPLHF
TRBV5-3	TRBJ2-7	16	CARLRFSRAAAYEQYF
TRBV2	TRBJ2-3	16	CASSIRDRVDTDTQYF
TRBV2	TRBJ2-1	9	CALEDEQFF
TRBV11-3	TRBJ2-1	15	CASSSRDRGRSEQFF
TRBV15	TRBJ1-5	17	CATSTRDRGRGNQPQHF
TRBV4-1	TRBJ1-2	17	CASSQETGGTKSYGYTF
TRBV28	TRBJ1-2	13	CAASLGLKGGHTF
TRBV5-4	TRBJ1-2	16	CASSFINPSREDGYTF
TRBV18	TRBJ1-1	17	CASSPINPRGHGTEAFF
TRBV7-9	TRBJ2-1	17	CATTLGGTSGIYNEQFF
TRBV7-2	TRBJ2-1	16	CASSPLTSLSYNEQFF
TRBV5-1	TRBJ1-4	17	CASSLSVLGHGDEKLFF
TRBV6-4	TRBJ2-6	18	CASSDTGGFSSGANVLTF
TRBV29-1	TRBJ2-1	13	CSVESGGHYEQFF
TRBV15	TRBJ1-5	15	CATSRDLGAFQPQHF
TRBV13	TRBJ2-3	16	CASSLLSSGYTDTQYF
TRBV30	TRBJ1-1	14	CAWSVPGEGIEAFF